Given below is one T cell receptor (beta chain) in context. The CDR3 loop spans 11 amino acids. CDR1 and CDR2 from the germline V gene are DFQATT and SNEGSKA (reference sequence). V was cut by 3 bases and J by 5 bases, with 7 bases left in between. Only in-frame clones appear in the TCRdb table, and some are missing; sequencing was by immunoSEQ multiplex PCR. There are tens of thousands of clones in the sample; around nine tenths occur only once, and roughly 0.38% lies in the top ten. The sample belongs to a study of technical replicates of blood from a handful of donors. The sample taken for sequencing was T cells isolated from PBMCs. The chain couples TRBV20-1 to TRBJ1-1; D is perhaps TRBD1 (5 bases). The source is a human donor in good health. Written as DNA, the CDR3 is TGCAGTGCTAGGGGGCTAACTGAAGCTTTCTTT. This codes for CSARGLTEAFF.